What follows are 20 T cell receptor beta chains derived from one specimen sequenced in a study of blood T cells in healthy people across ages. The use of a sample-barcoded 5' primer and a J-beta primer mix characterized a second PCR of roughly 6 to 11 cycles. TCRdb analysed the 5' RACE reads with MiXCR anew, one entry per CDR3 protein. Of around 650,000 distinct CDR3 sequences listed, around 41% are singletons. Sequencing was done on a sample of blood. The receptor set was obtained from a man older than 75 in good health.

The genes are TRBV6-5 and TRBJ2-1; 8 bases line up with TRBD2. V shed 4 bases and J 7 bases; nucleotides not matched to a gene: 15. The CDR3 length is 17 residues. CDR1 is MNHEY and CDR2 is SVGAGI in the germline V gene. The CDR3 protein is CASSSLPVAGRGNEQFF. CDR3 bases: TGTGCCAGCAGTTCCTTACCGGTAGCCGGGAGGGGGAATGAGCAGTTCTTC.

This clonotype was picked up a small number of times. V and J are TRBV11-2 and TRBJ2-5; possible D gene TRBD2, 5 bases. Between the trimmed V and J ends, which lost 4 bases and 11 bases, there was a span of 14 bases. Germline assignment: CDR1 SGHAT and CDR2 FQNNGV. This CDR3 region has 12 residues. The CDR3 is CASSSFAWEQYF. For the CDR3, the DNA is TGTGCCAGCAGCTCATTCGCCTGGGAGCAGTACTTC.

J is TRBJ1-1 and V is TRBV7-9, with a possible D match to TRBD1 (6 bases). The CDR3 length is 15 residues. CDR1 is SEHNR and CDR2 is FQNEAQ in the germline V gene (reference sequence). Between the trimmed V and J ends, which lost 4 bases and 1 base, there was a span of 13 bases. CDR3 loop: CASSSGGRGNTEAFF. In DNA, the CDR3 is TGTGCCAGCAGCTCGGGGGGCAGAGGGAACACTGAAGCTTTCTTT.

A note on this clonotype: Sequence at one end of the junction differs from germline and may be a read error. The chain couples TRBV7-2 to TRBJ2-7, with D maybe TRBD1 (6 bases). This CDR3 is 15 amino acids long. Germline V lookup: CDR1 SGHTA, CDR2 FQGNSA. CDR3 protein: CASSQLQGNYNERYF. CDR3 DNA sequence: TGTGCCAGCAGCCAACTACAGGGAAATTACAATGAGCGGTACTTC.

This rearrangement joins TRBV7-2 to TRBJ2-7; 10 bases match TRBD1. V was clipped by 5 bases and J by 6 bases; unmatched bases: 10. The CDR3 length is 15 residues. Germline CDR1 and CDR2: SGHTA and FQGNSA. CDR3 nucleotide sequence: TGTGCCAGCAGCCGACAGGGGGCGCTTTCCGGCGAGCAGTACTTC. As protein: CASSRQGALSGEQYF.

As to this clonotype: The junction shows a germline mismatch at one end, possibly a read error. The V and J genes are TRBV7-2 and TRBJ1-1; D perhaps matches TRBD1 (5 bases). The germline CDR1 and CDR2 sequences are SGHTA and FQGNSA. This CDR3 is built from 14 residues. The CDR3 is CASSVAPTASEAFF. DNA for the CDR3: TGTGCCAGCAGCGTAGCCCCGACAGCCTCCGAAGCTTTCTTT.

This clonotype was counted between two and nine times. J is TRBJ2-1 and V is TRBV6-1, with TRBD1 matching over 10 bases. Germline loops: CDR1 MNHNS, CDR2 SASEGT. This CDR3 region has 16 residues. With V trimmed by 2 bases and J by 5 bases, 6 bases remained unmatched. Here the CDR3 reads CASSELGQGPDNEQFF. CDR3 bases: TGTGCCAGCAGTGAATTGGGACAGGGGCCAGACAATGAGCAGTTCTTC.

This chain connects TRBV2 to TRBJ2-4; 10 bases align to TRBD2. There are 17 residues in the CDR3. V lost 5 bases and J lost 0; bases outside the gene matches: 7. Germline loops: CDR1 SNHLY, CDR2 FYNNEI. The CDR3 DNA reads as TGTGCCAGCAGTCTAGCGGGAGTGGGTCTAGCCAAAAACATTCAGTACTTC. This sequence encodes CASSLAGVGLAKNIQYF.

This clonotype was seen only a few times. The chain recombines TRBV6-2 or TRBV6-3 with TRBJ2-5, with D perhaps matching TRBD2 (6 bases). Deletions cut 5 bases from V and 11 bases from J, with 21 bases between. CDR1 is MNHEY and CDR2 is SVGEGT in the germline V gene. This CDR3 comprises 14 residues. Here the CDR3 reads CASSKSGTLGVQYF. As DNA, the CDR3 is TGTGCCAGCAGTAAATCCGGGACTTTGGGGGTGCAGTACTTC.

This clonotype has a count of ten or more. This chain links TRBV27 with TRBJ2-6; TRBD1 might be the D (5 bases). The CDR3 has 15 amino acids. Germline loops: CDR1 MNHEY, CDR2 SMNVEV (reference sequence). With 4 bases removed from V and 1 base from J, the gap between germline ends came to 8 bases. For the CDR3, the DNA is TGTGCCAGCAGTTCACCAGGGTCTGGGGCCAACGTCCTGACTTTC. Amino acid sequence: CASSSPGSGANVLTF.

This clonotype turned up a few times. The chain links TRBV10-2 to TRBJ2-7; TRBD1 might be the D (6 bases). Germline CDR1 reads WSHSY; CDR2 reads SAAADI. This CDR3 is built from 16 residues. V shed 0 bases and J shed 3 bases, with 15 bases lying between them. CDR3 coding DNA: TGCGCCAGCAGTGAGTCGCTTGGGGGCGCGTACTACGAGCAGTACTTC. It translates to CASSESLGGAYYEQYF.

The chain is built from TRBV9 and TRBJ2-1, with D possibly TRBD2 on 6 matching bases. Trimming took 4 bases from V and 7 from J, leaving 15 bases between them. The CDR3 is 14 residues long. Germline V gene lookup returns CDR1 SGDLS and CDR2 YYNGEE. CDR3 nucleotides: TGTGCCAGCAGCTCCCGGGGCGGGGCGAATGAGCAGTTCTTC. Protein sequence: CASSSRGGANEQFF.

J is TRBJ1-1 and V is TRBV7-2, with D perhaps TRBD1 (5 bases). V shed 1 base and J shed 0 bases, with 9 bases lying between them. The CDR3 is made up of 15 amino acids. Germline V gene sequence: CDR1 SGHTA, CDR2 FQGNSA. The DNA for the CDR3 is TGTGCCAGCAGCTTAGACGGGGCAGTGAACACTGAAGCTTTCTTT. Its protein product is CASSLDGAVNTEAFF.

Of note for this clonotype: One junction end does not reproduce the germline sequence, and a read error may be involved. The chain is built from TRBV4-1 and TRBJ2-3, with D perhaps matching TRBD2 (6 bases). From germline, CDR1 is MGHRA and CDR2 YSYEKL. There are 16 residues in the CDR3. The CDR3 DNA reads TGCGCCAGCAGCCAAGTTATAACCACTAGCACAGATGCGCAGTATTTT. It yields the protein CASSQVITTSTDAQYF.

This clonotype was seen a few times. The chain couples TRBV6-1 to TRBJ1-5; maybe TRBD1 (5 bases). This CDR3 has 15 residues. Trimming shortened V by 1 base and J by 4 bases, and 11 bases separated the two germline ends. Germline values: CDR1 MNHNS, CDR2 SASEGT. In nucleotides, the CDR3 is TGTGCCAGCAGTGAAGTGAGGGGCAGTAATCAGCCCCAGCATTTT. Amino acids: CASSEVRGSNQPQHF.

The genes are TRBV2 and TRBJ2-4; TRBD2 matches at 10 bases. Germline V CDR1 and CDR2: SNHLY, FYNNEI. CDR3 length equals 13 residues. Trimming at V came to 7 bases and at J to 5 bases, leaving 2 bases not matched to a gene. The CDR3 nucleotides read TGTGCCAGCAAGCGGGGGGGGCAAAACATTCAGTACTTC. Protein sequence: CASKRGGQNIQYF.

CDR3 protein: CASSDRDRDKTQYF. The DNA of the CDR3 is TGTGCCAGCAGTGATCGGGACAGGGACAAGACCCAGTACTTC. V usage is TRBV6-2 or TRBV6-3 and J usage is TRBJ2-5; TRBD1 aligns across 9 bases. The V gene end was trimmed by 5 bases and the J gene end by 6 bases; junction bases not matched to a gene: 7. The CDR3 sequence is 14 residues long. Germline-derived CDR1 and CDR2 are MNHEY and SVGEGT.

This clonotype was counted only a few times. The chain has TRBV4-2 and TRBJ1-6; D perhaps matches TRBD1 (5 bases). The V gene lost 4 bases and the J gene lost 0 bases, with 13 bases spanning the gap. The germline CDR1 and CDR2 sequences are LGHNA and YNFKEQ. The length of the CDR3 is 17 residues. As DNA, the CDR3 is TGTGCCAGCAGCCCCGAGGGAGGGGACTCCTATAATTCACCCCTCCACTTT. Its translation is CASSPEGGDSYNSPLHF.

This clonotype occurred many times. V usage is TRBV3-1 and J usage is TRBJ1-2; unclear D gene. V lost 6 bases to trimming and J lost 4 bases, with 18 bases between them. This CDR3 has 15 amino acids. Germline lookup yields CDR1 LGHDT and CDR2 YNNKEL (reference sequence). The CDR3 spells CASSSGREPSYGYTF. CDR3 sequence (DNA): TGTGCCAGCAGTTCCGGACGGGAGCCAAGCTATGGCTACACCTTC. Combining the CDR3 with reference TRBV3-1 and TRBJ1-2 gives the whole variable domain DTAVSQTPKYLVTQMGNDKSIKCEQNLGHDTMYWYKQDSKKFLKIMFSYNNKELIINETVPNRFSPKSPDKAHLNLHINSLELGDSAVYFCASSSGREPSYGYTFGSGTRLTVV.

This clonotype occurred a few times. The chain employs TRBV7-2 and TRBJ2-3; weak D call: TRBD2 (6 bases). Trimming stripped 4 bases from V and 4 bases from J, with 12 bases between. The germline CDR1 and CDR2 sequences are SGHTA and FQGNSA. CDR3 length: 14 amino acids. The CDR3 bases are TGTGCCAGCAGCTCCCGGCGGGGTGCAGATACGCAGTATTTT. Protein: CASSSRRGADTQYF. Variable domain in full (rest from reference TRBV7-2 and TRBJ2-3): GAGVSQSPSNKVTEKGKDVELRCDPISGHTALYWYRQSLGQGLEFLIYFQGNSAPDKSGLPSDRFSAERTGGSVSTLTIQRTQQEDSAVYLCASSSRRGADTQYFGPGTRLTVL.